This record covers a single TCR beta chain. This record comes from a study of control samples from healthy donors and cancer patients. V was trimmed by 1 base and J by 5 bases, leaving 19 bases between them. Looked up from germline, CDR1 is SGDLS and CDR2 is YYNGEE. The CDR3 has 17 residues. The repertoire was sequenced with immunoSEQ multiplex PCR; TCRdb's copy has only in-frame clones and lacks some. The data contain about 89,000 clones, about 84% of them singletons. The TCR comes from a woman aged 40 to 50 in good health. The specimen sequenced was blood. The chain uses TRBV9 and TRBJ2-1; D not certain. CDR3 in amino acids: CASSVSLFSTPDNEQFF. In DNA form, the CDR3 reads TGTGCCAGCAGCGTATCTCTGTTTTCGACACCGGACAATGAGCAGTTCTTC.